This TCR beta chain originates from a study of T-cell reconstitution after alpha-beta-depleted transplantation in children. There are 18 residues in the CDR3. Germline V gene data show CDR1 as SGHAT and CDR2 as FQNNGV. The V and J ends lost 5 bases and 0 bases respectively, with 17 bases between them. TCRbeta library preparation incorporated unique molecular identifiers. In TCRdb, the PCR reads were re-called with MiXCR into one record per CDR3 protein. The sample lists some 840,000 distinct CDR3 sequences; approximately 15% were seen once. Findings and limits, study-wide: Expanded graft clones, several hundred of them, were reportedly the source of alpha-beta T cells about two months after transplant. By one year post-transplant, T-cell counts and diversity largely arose from T cells that were newly produced.

Only a few counts were recorded for this clonotype. Its cognate antigen is unknown. This specimen consisted of PBMCs, mostly from graft donor cells, obtained 360 days after TCRalphabeta/CD19-depleted stem cell transplant. This sequence joins TRBV11-2 and TRBJ2-6; no reliable D call. The receptor comes from a male patient younger than 18 who had a stem cell transplant for acute lymphoblastic leukemia, so the T cells may come from the graft donor. The CDR3 DNA follows: TGTGCCAGCAGCAAGACCCAAGTACCGTACTCTGGGGCCAACGTCCTGACTTTC. Translation: CASSKTQVPYSGANVLTF.